The 5 T cell receptor beta chains below come from one sample, sequenced in a study of blood T cell dynamics during melanoma immunotherapy. Stated time point: pre-treatment baseline. Sequencing used immunoSEQ multiplex PCR; TCRdb keeps in-frame clones, though not all of them. Of more than 3,000 clones detected, 92% appear once; the ten largest clones hold 0.5% to 0.6%. The source was effector memory CD8+ T cells from blood, collected from a patient treated with checkpoint blockade. The source of these receptors is a human donor with melanoma.

The chain links TRBV19 to TRBJ2-1; D is perhaps TRBD1 or TRBD2 (5 bases each). This CDR3 has 15 residues. Germline values: CDR1 LNHDA, CDR2 SQIVND (reference sequence). V was trimmed by 0 bases and J by 4 bases, leaving 10 bases between them. The CDR3 sequence is CASSIDRGGYNEQFF. The CDR3 nucleotides are TGTGCCAGTAGTATAGATCGTGGGGGTTACAATGAGCAGTTCTTC.

The chain uses TRBV27 and TRBJ2-5; 7 nucleotides agree with TRBD1. Judging by the DNA end, TRBJ2-7 fits better; the J call may be wrong. The germline V gene has CDR1 MNHEY and CDR2 SMNVEV (reference sequence). The CDR3 has 14 residues. This chain's CDR3 is CASSFRQGVDEQYF. The DNA of the CDR3 is TGTGCCAGCAGTTTCCGGCAGGGGGTGGACGAGCAGTACTTC.

V gene TRBV4-3 combines with J gene TRBJ2-5; 8 nucleotides agree with TRBD2. TRBJ2-7 explains the end of the DNA better; the J call may be wrong. Germline V gene sequence: CDR1 LGHNA, CDR2 YSLEER. The CDR3 runs to 16 residues. CDR3 DNA: TGCGCCAGCAGCCAAGAATCGTCTAGCGGGCCCTACGAGCAGTACTTC. Translating gives CASSQESSSGPYEQYF.

The J gene is TRBJ1-5, the V gene TRBV5-6, with a possible D match to TRBD1 (5 bases). Per germline, CDR1 SGHDT and CDR2 YYEEEE. V dropped 4 bases and J dropped 4 bases, with 12 bases sitting between them. The CDR3 contains 14 residues. In nucleotides, the CDR3 is TGTGCCAGCAGCCCGGCAGCAGGGAATCAGCCCCAGCATTTT. Protein: CASSPAAGNQPQHF.

The V gene is TRBV6-5, the J gene TRBJ1-1; weak D call: TRBD1 (5 bases). The CDR3 is made up of 15 amino acids. The ends were cut back, 0 bases at V and 4 bases at J, with 12 bases in the middle. Germline-derived CDR1 and CDR2 are MNHEY and SVGAGI. CDR3 amino acids: CASSYSLQGGTEAFF. The CDR3 DNA reads as TGTGCCAGCAGTTACTCCTTGCAGGGCGGCACTGAAGCTTTCTTT.